Following are 22 T cell receptor beta chains from one sample sequenced in a study of blood T cell repertoires in COVID-19. The data were produced by immunoSEQ multiplex PCR, yet TCRdb's version contains in-frame clones alone and is incomplete. The data hold a few hundred thousand clones, with 86% observed a single time. Specimen: peripheral blood. The receptors here all came from a woman aged 25-40 years with active or convalescent COVID-19.

The V gene is TRBV30, the J gene TRBJ1-2; no definite D call. In germline, CDR1 is GTSNPN, CDR2 SVGIG (reference sequence). The CDR3 length is 12 residues. The V end was cut by 5 bases, the J end by 4 bases, with 11 bases between. The CDR3 region has the DNA TGTGCCTGGTTACACCGGGGCTATGGCTACACCTTC. Encoded protein: CAWLHRGYGYTF.

The rearrangement uses TRBV13 and TRBJ2-1, with D maybe TRBD2 (7 bases). Per germline, CDR1 PRHDT and CDR2 FYEKMQ (reference sequence). This CDR3 spans 15 amino acids. Deletions cut 1 base from V and 7 bases from J, with 14 bases between. CDR3 residues: CASSLVGGAGNEQFF. The CDR3 coding sequence is TGTGCCAGCAGCTTAGTGGGGGGGGCCGGTAATGAGCAGTTCTTC.

In this sample, this clone turned up a few times. The chain carries TRBV9 and TRBJ2-3; D is possibly TRBD2 (7 bases). Germline V gene data show CDR1 as SGDLS and CDR2 as YYNGEE. The V gene lost 0 bases and the J gene lost 3 bases, with 11 bases spanning the gap. CDR3 length equals 15 residues. The CDR3 DNA is TGTGCCAGCAGCGTAGAGGGGGGGCGAACAGATACGCAGTATTTT. This sequence encodes CASSVEGGRTDTQYF.

The V call is TRBV4-1, the J call TRBJ2-4; TRBD2 aligns across 8 bases. The CDR3 is 16 residues long. The V gene's germline CDR1 is MGHRA and CDR2 YSYEKL. Unmatched junction bases numbered 8, after V lost 1 base and J lost 6 bases. CDR3 sequence reads: CASSQGAGAGGNIQYF. The CDR3 DNA reads TGCGCCAGCAGCCAAGGAGCGGGAGCCGGGGGAAACATTCAGTACTTC.

This clone showed up just once. The chain is built from TRBV24-1 and TRBJ2-1; TRBD2 matches at 12 bases. CDR3 length equals 16 residues. V gave up 3 bases and J gave up 8 bases; unmatched junction bases: 7. The germline V gene has CDR1 KGHDR and CDR2 SFDVKD. In DNA form, the CDR3 reads TGTGCCACCAGTGATAACCTAGCGGGGGGGCTTCATGAGCAGTTCTTC. This gives the protein CATSDNLAGGLHEQFF.

This sequence joins TRBV5-1 and TRBJ2-3; D might be TRBD2 (5 bases). Trimming pared 1 base from V and 0 bases from J, leaving 15 bases between. From germline, CDR1 is SGHRS and CDR2 YFSETQ. This CDR3 is 17 amino acids long. CDR3 amino acids: CASSLSPGRPSTDTQYF. The CDR3 DNA reads as TGCGCCAGCAGCTTGAGTCCTGGGAGACCTAGCACAGATACGCAGTATTTT.

The V gene is TRBV10-3, the J gene TRBJ2-7; TRBD1 matches at 9 bases. The germline gives CDR1 ENHRY, CDR2 SYGVKD. The CDR3 sequence is 13 residues long. The ends lost 4 bases at V and 6 bases at J; junction bases unmatched: 4. Here the CDR3 reads CAISGTGAGEQYF. The CDR3 DNA follows: TGTGCCATCAGTGGGACAGGGGCCGGCGAGCAGTACTTC.

This chain connects TRBV29-1 to TRBJ2-1, with a weak D call TRBD1 (6 bases). Germline V gene sequence: CDR1 SQVTM, CDR2 ANQGSEA. The ends were cut back, 5 bases at V and 4 bases at J, with 9 bases in the middle. The length of the CDR3 is 12 residues. CDR3 region: CSVSDRYNEQFF. CDR3 in DNA: TGCAGCGTTTCGGACAGATACAATGAGCAGTTCTTC.

This clone has a handful of counts. The chain uses TRBV4-3 and TRBJ1-3; a possible D gene is TRBD1 (5 bases). CDR1 is LGHNA and CDR2 is YSLEER in the germline V gene. The V end lost 2 bases, the J end lost 2 bases, and 7 bases lay between the germline ends. This CDR3 comprises 14 residues. The CDR3 nucleotides read TGCGCCAGCAGCCAACTAGGGGCTGGAAACACCATATATTTT. Translating it yields CASSQLGAGNTIYF.

The J gene is TRBJ2-5, the V gene TRBV5-4; tentative D call: TRBD2 (7 bases). Germline V gene data show CDR1 as SGHNT and CDR2 as YYREEE (reference sequence). The CDR3 contains 19 residues. With 0 bases removed from V and 2 bases from J, the gap between germline ends came to 23 bases. The CDR3 DNA reads as TGTGCCAGCAGCTTGGTGAGTCCCACCGGGGGGCCGCGACAAGAGACCCAGTACTTC. It specifies CASSLVSPTGGPRQETQYF.

The V call is TRBV19, the J call TRBJ1-5, with D unresolved. Trimming cost V 6 bases and J 0 bases, with 15 bases left between them. The germline V gene has CDR1 LNHDA and CDR2 SQIVND (reference sequence). CDR3 size: 16 residues. In DNA form, the CDR3 reads TGTGCCAGTAGGATGTCCTCGGGGTATAGCAATCAGCCCCAGCATTTT. This gives the protein CASRMSSGYSNQPQHF.

The rearrangement links TRBV5-4 to TRBJ2-6; TRBD1 might be the D (5 bases). The CDR3 length is 15 residues. Germline CDR1 SGHNT, CDR2 YYREEE (reference sequence). The V end was cut by 3 bases, the J end by 1 base, with 8 bases between. The CDR3 reads CASSSTESGANVLTF. CDR3 sequence (DNA): TGTGCCAGCAGCTCGACAGAGTCTGGGGCCAACGTCCTGACTTTC.

The chain has TRBV5-8 and TRBJ1-5; TRBD1 is a possible D gene (6 bases). Looked up from germline, CDR1 is SGHTS and CDR2 is YDEGEE. The V and J ends lost 3 bases and 1 base respectively, with 11 bases between them. The CDR3 length is 15 residues. The CDR3 DNA sequence: TGTGCCAGCAGCTGGGGGACATCGAGCAATCAGCCCCAGCATTTT. The encoded protein is CASSWGTSSNQPQHF.

V and J are TRBV7-9 and TRBJ2-3; 10 nucleotides agree with TRBD2. The junction had 9 bases not matched to a gene; V was cut back by 5 bases and J by 4 bases. Germline V gene data show CDR1 as SEHNR and CDR2 as FQNEAQ (reference sequence). This CDR3 contains 16 residues. DNA for the CDR3: TGTGCCAGCAGCGCCGGCCTAGCGGGGGCTTCAGATACGCAGTATTTT. This codes for CASSAGLAGASDTQYF.

The table lists this clone with a few counts. The chain combines TRBV7-9 with TRBJ1-4; 7 bases are a match to TRBD1. CDR1 is SEHNR, CDR2 FQNEAQ, per germline (reference sequence). With 5 bases clipped from V and 7 bases from J, the junction kept 7 bases outside the gene matches. The CDR3 runs 14 residues. CDR3: CASSRTGVSEKLFF. The CDR3 coding sequence is TGTGCCAGCAGCCGGACAGGAGTGAGTGAAAAACTGTTTTTT.

This clone came up a few times. The rearrangement uses TRBV5-1 and TRBJ2-6; TRBD2 is a possible D gene (5 bases). CDR3 size: 14 residues. V lost 4 bases and J lost 0, with 5 bases in between. Germline V lookup: CDR1 SGHRS, CDR2 YFSETQ. CDR3 coding DNA: TGCGCCAGCAGCGCGGGCTCTGGGGCCAACGTCCTGACTTTC. The encoded protein is CASSAGSGANVLTF.

The chain is built from TRBV30 and TRBJ1-2, with D possibly matching TRBD1 (5 bases). The V gene lost 1 base and the J gene lost 7 bases, with 10 bases spanning the gap. CDR1 and CDR2 from the germline V gene are GTSNPN and SVGIG (reference sequence). The CDR3 runs to 12 residues. The CDR3 loop is CAWSAGPSGYTF. The CDR3, as DNA: TGTGCCTGGAGTGCAGGGCCCAGTGGCTACACCTTC.

This clone occurred a few times. V usage is TRBV4-3 and J usage is TRBJ2-4, with D possibly TRBD1 on 5 matching bases. Germline loops: CDR1 LGHNA, CDR2 YSLEER. CDR3 length equals 15 residues. Trimming took 0 bases from V and 8 from J, leaving 14 bases between them. This chain's CDR3 is CASSQEAGSGYIQYF. The CDR3 DNA is TGCGCCAGCAGCCAAGAAGCAGGGTCAGGGTACATTCAGTACTTC.

The chain combines TRBV5-1 with TRBJ2-1, with D perhaps matching TRBD2 (5 bases). V was cut by 2 bases and J by 6 bases, with 9 bases left in between. The CDR3 covers 13 residues. Germline V gene data show CDR1 as SGHRS and CDR2 as YFSETQ. The CDR3 region is CASSFGVVNEQFF. CDR3 in DNA: TGCGCCAGCAGCTTCGGGGTGGTCAATGAGCAGTTCTTC.

This sequence joins TRBV5-1 and TRBJ2-3; 7 bases are shared with TRBD2. The CDR3 spans 13 residues. Trimming took 5 bases from V and 8 from J; bases not matched to a gene: 8. Germline V gives CDR1 SGHRS, CDR2 YFSETQ. The CDR3 nucleotides are TGCGCCAGCAGGGGGGAGGGAAGAGGTACGCAGTATTTT. This sequence encodes CASRGEGRGTQYF.

The chain combines TRBV29-1 with TRBJ2-3, with 9 bases aligning to TRBD2. J was trimmed by 0 bases and V by 6 bases; bases with no gene match: 4. The germline gives CDR1 SQVTM, CDR2 ANQGSEA. This CDR3 comprises 14 residues. DNA for the CDR3: TGCAGCGTCCGCGGGAGGGATAGCACAGATACGCAGTATTTT. This sequence encodes CSVRGRDSTDTQYF.

The chain recombines TRBV5-4 with TRBJ2-2; 7 bases map to TRBD2. V lost 4 bases, J lost 7 bases, and 4 bases stayed unmatched. Germline CDR1 and CDR2: SGHNT and YYREEE (reference sequence). CDR3 length: 13 residues. CDR3 sequence reads: CASSPREGGELFF. CDR3 bases: TGTGCCAGCAGCCCTAGGGAGGGCGGGGAGCTGTTTTTT.